Presented here are 13 T cell receptor beta chains from one specimen sequenced in a study of T cells in women clearing cervical HPV infection. Data came from immunoSEQ multiplex PCR; TCRdb stores just in-frame clones and leaves some out. The sample totals roughly 38,000 clones; its top ten clones hold around 6.4%. Input material: blood buffy coat. The origin of the receptors is a woman between 18 and 70 years old with a cervical HPV16 infection that either progressed to CIN3+ or cleared (not recorded which).

For this clone: The read gets to within 3 residues of the CDR3 end, and the germline J gene fills in the rest. The chain couples TRBV30 to TRBJ2-3; no clear D gene. CDR3 length: 10 amino acids. Germline V gene lookup returns CDR1 GTSNPN and CDR2 SVGIG (reference sequence). Trimming removed 3 bases from V and 7 bases from J, with 5 bases in between. CDR3 DNA (partial): TGTGCCTGGAGCCTTCATACG. Residues: CAWSLHT. The whole CDR3 reads CAWSLHTQYF.

Note on this clone: The CDR3 extends 3 residues past the end of the read, so its final part is completed from the germline J gene. J is TRBJ2-2 and V is TRBV7-9, with TRBD1 identical over 7 bases. From germline, CDR1 is SEHNR and CDR2 FQNEAQ (reference sequence). The CDR3 is 15 residues long. V shed 5 bases and J 3 bases; nucleotides not matched to a gene: 6. The CDR3 region is CASSHRDSYTGELFF. The CDR3 bases that were read are TGTGCCAGCAGCCATCGGGACAGCTACACCGGGGAG. The full variable domain, rest sourced from reference TRBV7-9 and TRBJ2-2, is DTGVSQNPRHKITKRGQNVTFRCDPISEHNRLYWYRQTLGQGPEFLTYFQNEAQLEKSRLLSDRFSAERPKGSFSTLEIQRTEQGDSAMYLCASSHRDSYTGELFFGEGSRLTVL.

Note on this clone: The read ends 3 residues early relative to the CDR3; the germline J gene fills the gap. The chain combines TRBV4-1 with TRBJ2-3; 8 bases align to TRBD2. J lost 3 bases, V lost 2 bases, and 7 bases had no gene match. The germline gives CDR1 MGHRA, CDR2 YSYEKL. The length of the CDR3 is 16 residues. CDR3 DNA (partial): TGCGCCAGCAGCCAAATAGCGGGAAGGAGGACAGATACG. This translates into CASSQIAGRRTDT. The full CDR3 is CASSQIAGRRTDTQYF.

The part of the CDR3 DNA that was read is TGTGCCAGCTCACTCAGAGAAACTAATGAAAAA. Protein product: CASSLRETNEK. The entire CDR3 is CASSLRETNEKLFF. The rearrangement links TRBV18 to TRBJ1-4, with D unclear. The CDR3 is cut off 3 residues early in the read; its end comes from the germline J gene. Trimming took off 4 bases at V and 1 base at J, with 7 bases between the two ends. Germline loops: CDR1 KGHSH, CDR2 LQKENI. The CDR3 contains 14 residues.

On this clone: The read ends 3 residues before the CDR3 terminus; that terminus is restored from the germline J gene. The V and J genes are TRBV5-6 and TRBJ2-7, with 11 bases matching TRBD2. This CDR3 region has 15 residues. The germline V gene encodes CDR1 SGHDT and CDR2 YYEEEE. The J segment lost 2 bases and the V segment lost 5 bases, leaving 6 bases of the junction unmatched. CDR3 loop: CASSLTSGVPYEQYF. CDR3 DNA, as far as it was read: TGTGCCAGCAGTTTGACTAGCGGGGTACCCTACGAG.

Comment on this clone: The read terminates 3 residues ahead of where the CDR3 ends, so the germline J gene completes it. This chain joins TRBV30 and TRBJ2-7; 13 bases line up with TRBD2. The V segment lost 1 base and the J segment 4 bases; nucleotides outside the gene matches: 13. CDR3 length: 18 residues. In germline, CDR1 is GTSNPN, CDR2 SVGIG (reference sequence). The CDR3 reads CAWSGGRTSGRRRYEQYF. The sequenced part of the CDR3 DNA is TGTGCCTGGAGTGGTGGACGGACTAGCGGGAGAAGAAGGTACGAG.

About this clone: The missing CDR3 end, 3 residues past where the read stops, is filled in from the germline J gene. J is TRBJ1-5 and V is TRBV30, with 7 bases aligning to TRBD1. There are 13 residues in the CDR3. Germline assignment: CDR1 GTSNPN and CDR2 SVGIG (reference sequence). V shed 2 bases, J shed 7 bases, and the junction held 5 bases outside the gene matches. CDR3 region: CAWSLRDSQPQHF. The sequenced part of the CDR3 DNA is TGTGCCTGGAGTCTCCGGGACAGCCAGCCC.

Concerning this clone: The read halts 3 residues ahead of the CDR3 end, with the missing end drawn from the germline J gene. The chain has TRBV19 and TRBJ2-1; 11 nucleotides match TRBD2. Germline V gives CDR1 LNHDA, CDR2 SQIVND (reference sequence). CDR3 length: 13 residues. Germline trimming cut 7 bases from V and 9 bases from J; bases unmatched to any gene: 5. This CDR3 reads CASNLAGGGEQFF. Partial CDR3 DNA: TGTGCCAGTAATCTAGCGGGAGGAGGTGAG. The full variable domain, its missing parts supplied by reference TRBV19 and TRBJ2-1, is DGGITQSPKYLFRKEGQNVTLSCEQNLNHDAMYWYRQDPGQGLRLIYYSQIVNDFQKGDIAEGYSVSREKKESFPLTVTSAQKNPTAFYLCASNLAGGGEQFFGPGTRLTVL.

Concerning this clone: The read falls 3 residues short of the CDR3 end, and the missing part is taken from the germline J gene. The rearrangement joins TRBV7-6 to TRBJ2-3, with 7 positions matching TRBD1. The germline gives CDR1 SGHVS, CDR2 FNYEAQ. The CDR3 consists of 17 residues. CDR3 sequence: CASSHGQDIYSNQPQYF. The covered CDR3 bases are TGTGCCAGCAGCCACGGACAGGACATCTATAGCAATCAGCCG.

In regard to this clone: The read ends 3 residues shy of where the CDR3 ends; the end is completed using the germline J gene. The chain carries TRBV29-1 and TRBJ1-4; no clear D. The CDR3 sequence is 12 residues long. Trimming left V 3 bases short and J 7 bases short, with 9 bases between. Germline V CDR1 and CDR2: SQVTM, ANQGSEA. The CDR3 protein is CSVDDSGEKLFF. The CDR3 DNA, read in part, is TGCAGCGTTGATGACTCGGGTGAAAAA.

With regard to this clone: The sequence runs out 3 residues before the end of the CDR3; the remainder is reconstructed from the germline J gene. The chain couples TRBV7-9 to TRBJ2-1; D possibly corresponds to TRBD2 (5 bases). The length of the CDR3 is 14 residues. Between the trimmed V and J ends, which lost 5 bases and 6 bases, there was a span of 14 bases. Germline lookup yields CDR1 SEHNR and CDR2 FQNEAQ (reference sequence). The CDR3 region is CASSGRGEVNEQFF. The covered CDR3 bases are TGTGCCAGCAGCGGTCGGGGTGAGGTCAATGAG. Looking up the rest from reference TRBV7-9 and TRBJ2-1 gives the full variable domain: DTGVSQNPRHKITKRGQNVTFRCDPISEHNRLYWYRQTLGQGPEFLTYFQNEAQLEKSRLLSDRFSAERPKGSFSTLEIQRTEQGDSAMYLCASSGRGEVNEQFFGPGTRLTVL.

Worth noting for this clone: The read gets to within 3 residues of the CDR3 end, and the germline J gene fills in the rest. Other DNA variants within this sample encode the same CDR3. The chain links TRBV18 to TRBJ2-7; 8 bases are a match to TRBD1. V dropped 2 bases and J dropped 0; count of bases not matched to a gene: 3. The germline V gene encodes CDR1 KGHSH and CDR2 LQKENI. The CDR3 has 15 residues. The CDR3 is CASSPGDRNSYEQYF. Partial CDR3 DNA: TGTGCCAGCTCACCAGGGGACAGGAACTCCTACGAG.

About this clone: It is unclear where the CDR3 begins or ends on the DNA, so no DNA is shown, and the CDR3 is as TCRdb lists it. The V and J genes are TRBV28 and TRBJ2-4; the table gives TRBD1 as D, unverified against the DNA. The CDR3 has 14 amino acids, counting both end residues. The germline gives CDR1 MDHEN, CDR2 SYDVKM. The CDR3: CASSSGQGLNIQYF.